This T cell receptor beta chain was obtained from a study of T cells expressing NK-cell markers. Study-wide context: The eight sequenced donors comprised seven who were HCMV-seropositive and one who was seronegative. Regarding the study as a whole: Expanded NKG2C+ T cell clones were not confirmed as HCMV-specific. Dominant NKG2C+ clonotypes in 5 or 6 donors made up roughly 1.0-7.0% of CD8+ T cells.

As concerns this clonotype: The antigen remains unidentified.

Scientists made TCR beta cDNA using 5'RACE template switching with UMIs. One entry per CDR3 protein, without DNA, is what TCRdb gives after re-calling the 5' RACE reads. Its clone listing holds a few hundred thousand distinct CDR3 sequences. The specimen sequenced was blood T cells: a sorted CD56 or NKG2C T cell subset, CD4+ or CD8+ T cells, or bulk PBMC T cells (not recorded which). The TCR was taken from a man aged 18 to 30 in good health.

CDR3 in amino acids: CASSSKIAGGPLETQYF. The chain recombines TRBV12-3 or TRBV12-4 with TRBJ2-5; the TCRdb D gene call, TRBD2, has no DNA to confirm it. The CDR3 sequence is 17 residues long.